Reported below is one TCR beta chain. The target antigen is unknown. Sequencing used immunoSEQ multiplex PCR; TCRdb keeps in-frame clones, though not all of them. The table includes approximately 120,000 clones, around 89% detected once. The entry originates in a study of T cell responses to AZD1222 COVID-19 vaccine. Overall study: Combined were second doses at about 4 or about 12 weeks.

The CDR3 is 14 residues long. The germline gives CDR1 SGHRS, CDR2 YFSETQ. V dropped 2 bases and J dropped 5 bases, with 10 bases sitting between them. Study results and limitations: In a largely white British group with more females than males, clonal diversity was possibly underestimated. A rise in Spike-specific TCR breadth and depth followed two AZD1222 doses. Without day 14 samples, only post-peak T cell repertoires were studied.

This material consisted of peripheral blood, taken on day 0 of AZD1222 vaccination. This sequence originates from an adult in good health. The chain links TRBV5-1 to TRBJ1-4, with D perhaps TRBD1 (6 bases). This chain's CDR3 is CASSFGGGNEKLFF. The DNA for the CDR3 is TGCGCCAGCAGCTTCGGAGGGGGAAATGAAAAACTGTTTTTT.